The sequence of this TCR beta chain was determined in a study of prognosis after radiotherapy for stage I lung cancer. Study-wide background: Stage I lung tumors that were newly diagnosed and primary were found in approximately 15 patients, while a few patients had oligometastatic NSCLC after surgical resection of the primary tumor.

This clonotype was counted many times. Its antigen is unknown. Findings of the study overall: It was not determined whether the expanded TCR clones were tumor-specific. Shannon entropy after stereotactic body radiation therapy was lower in patients who developed distant metastases. A difference in TRBV and TRBJ gene usage was reportedly seen between patients with and without metastases.

Germline lookup yields CDR1 DFQATT and CDR2 SNEGSKA (reference sequence). Trimming removed 3 bases at V and 2 bases at J, with 11 bases between. The CDR3 loop spans 13 amino acids. Using two-round multiplex PCR, the authors amplified TCR beta CDR3 from genomic DNA. Primers (each specific to one TRBV or TRBJ gene) were used in first-round PCR. TCRdb re-called the multiplex PCR reads through MiXCR, storing one row per CDR3 protein. The table lists around 63,000 distinct CDR3 sequences, 26% of them singletons. The sequenced sample was PBMCs, obtained before or after stereotactic body radiation therapy (not recorded which). V usage is TRBV20-1 and J usage is TRBJ2-7; D perhaps matches TRBD2 (7 bases). This clonotype originated in a donor aged 50 or older with non-small cell lung cancer. The CDR3 here is CSASGGPAYEQYF. CDR3 nucleotide sequence: TGCAGTGCTAGCGGGGGGCCGGCCTACGAGCAGTACTTC.